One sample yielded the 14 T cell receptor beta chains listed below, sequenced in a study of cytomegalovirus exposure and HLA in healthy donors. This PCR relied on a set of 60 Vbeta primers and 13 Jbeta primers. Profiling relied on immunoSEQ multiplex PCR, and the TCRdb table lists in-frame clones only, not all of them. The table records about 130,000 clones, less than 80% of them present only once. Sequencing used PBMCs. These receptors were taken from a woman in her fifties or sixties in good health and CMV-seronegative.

As DNA, the CDR3 is TGTGCCAGCAGCTCCGGACTAGCGGGGAGCTCCTACAATGAGCAGTTCTTC. This codes for CASSSGLAGSSYNEQFF. This chain links TRBV11-2 with TRBJ2-1; 12 bases fit TRBD2. CDR1 is SGHAT, CDR2 FQNNGV, per germline. There are 17 residues in the CDR3. The junction had 4 bases not matched to a gene; V was cut back by 4 bases and J by 0 bases.

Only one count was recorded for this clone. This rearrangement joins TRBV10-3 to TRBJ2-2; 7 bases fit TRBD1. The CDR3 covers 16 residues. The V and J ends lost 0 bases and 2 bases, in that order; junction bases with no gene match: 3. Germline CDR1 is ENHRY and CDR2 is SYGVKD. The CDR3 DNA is TGTGCCATCAGTGAGTCCGGGACAGACAACACCGGGGAGCTGTTTTTT. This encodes CAISESGTDNTGELFF.

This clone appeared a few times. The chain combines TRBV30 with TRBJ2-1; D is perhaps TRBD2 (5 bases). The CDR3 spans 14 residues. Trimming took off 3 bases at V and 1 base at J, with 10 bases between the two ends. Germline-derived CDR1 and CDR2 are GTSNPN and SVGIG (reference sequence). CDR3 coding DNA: TGTGCCTGGAGGCGTGGGAGTTCCTACAATGAGCAGTTCTTC. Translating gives CAWRRGSSYNEQFF.

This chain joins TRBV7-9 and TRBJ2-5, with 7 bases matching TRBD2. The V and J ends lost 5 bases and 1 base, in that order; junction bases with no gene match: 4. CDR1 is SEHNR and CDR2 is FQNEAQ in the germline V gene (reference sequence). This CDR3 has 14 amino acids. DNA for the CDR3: TGTGCCAGCAGCCGCGGGAGTCCCCAAGAGACCCAGTACTTC. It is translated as CASSRGSPQETQYF.

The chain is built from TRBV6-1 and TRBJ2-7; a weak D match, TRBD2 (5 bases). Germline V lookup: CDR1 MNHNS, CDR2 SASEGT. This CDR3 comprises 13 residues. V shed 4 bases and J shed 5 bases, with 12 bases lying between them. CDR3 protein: CASSVIWGDEQYF. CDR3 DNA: TGTGCCAGCAGTGTTATTTGGGGAGACGAGCAGTACTTC.

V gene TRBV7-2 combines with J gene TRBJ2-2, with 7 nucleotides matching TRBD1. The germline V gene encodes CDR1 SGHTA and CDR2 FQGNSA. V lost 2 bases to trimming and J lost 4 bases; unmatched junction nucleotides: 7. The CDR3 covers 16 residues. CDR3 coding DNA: TGTGCCAGCAGCTTAAGGGACAGCACAATCACCGGGGAGCTGTTTTTT. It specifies CASSLRDSTITGELFF.

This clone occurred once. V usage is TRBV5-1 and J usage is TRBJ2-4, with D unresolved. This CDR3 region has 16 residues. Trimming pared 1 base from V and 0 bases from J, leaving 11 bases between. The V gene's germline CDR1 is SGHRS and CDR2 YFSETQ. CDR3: CASSLTDLQAKNIQYF. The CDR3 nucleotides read TGCGCCAGCAGCTTGACCGACTTGCAAGCCAAAAACATTCAGTACTTC.

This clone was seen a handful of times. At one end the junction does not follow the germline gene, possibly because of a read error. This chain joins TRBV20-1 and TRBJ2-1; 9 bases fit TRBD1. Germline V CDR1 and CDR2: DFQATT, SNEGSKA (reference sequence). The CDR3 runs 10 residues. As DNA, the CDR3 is TGCAGTGCTGTGGGACAGGGCCGGCTCTTC. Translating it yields CSAVGQGRLF.

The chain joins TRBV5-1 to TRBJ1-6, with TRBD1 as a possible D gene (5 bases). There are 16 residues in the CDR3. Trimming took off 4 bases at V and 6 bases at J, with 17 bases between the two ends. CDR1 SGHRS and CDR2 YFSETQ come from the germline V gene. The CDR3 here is CASSPGGESSNSPLHF. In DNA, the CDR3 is TGCGCCAGCAGCCCGGGGGGGGAGAGTTCTAATTCACCCCTCCACTTT.

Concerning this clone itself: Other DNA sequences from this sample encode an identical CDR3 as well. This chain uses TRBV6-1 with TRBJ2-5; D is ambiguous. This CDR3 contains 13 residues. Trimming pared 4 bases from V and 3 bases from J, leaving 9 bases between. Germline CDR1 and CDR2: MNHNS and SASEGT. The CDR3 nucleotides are TGTGCCAGCAGTGGGCTAGTCGAAGAGACCCAGTACTTC. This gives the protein CASSGLVEETQYF.

CDR3 nucleotide sequence: TGTGCCAGCAGTCCCGGCTTTAGCGCAGCCTACGAGCAGTACTTC. Translated, it gives CASSPGFSAAYEQYF. This chain links TRBV28 with TRBJ2-7, with a possible D match to TRBD2 (5 bases). V dropped 5 bases and J dropped 2 bases, with 16 bases sitting between them. Germline V gene lookup returns CDR1 MDHEN and CDR2 SYDVKM. The CDR3 is 15 residues long.

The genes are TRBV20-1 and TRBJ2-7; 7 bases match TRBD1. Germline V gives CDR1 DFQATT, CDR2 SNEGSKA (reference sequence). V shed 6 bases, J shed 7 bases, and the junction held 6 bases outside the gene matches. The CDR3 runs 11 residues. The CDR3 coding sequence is TGCAGTGCGAGGACAGGTTGGGAGCAGTACTTC. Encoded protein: CSARTGWEQYF.

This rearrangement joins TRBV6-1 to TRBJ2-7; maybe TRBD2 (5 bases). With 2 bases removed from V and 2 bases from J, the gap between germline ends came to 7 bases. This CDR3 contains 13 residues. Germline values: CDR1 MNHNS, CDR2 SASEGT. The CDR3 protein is CASSETGAYEQYF. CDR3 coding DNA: TGTGCCAGCAGTGAAACCGGGGCCTACGAGCAGTACTTC.

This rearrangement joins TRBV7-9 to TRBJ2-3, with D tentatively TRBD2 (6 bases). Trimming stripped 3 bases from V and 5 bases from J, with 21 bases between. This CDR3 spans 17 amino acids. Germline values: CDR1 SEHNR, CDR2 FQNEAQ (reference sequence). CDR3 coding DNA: TGTGCCAGCAGCTTGACTGAGCTCGGGAGAGGTAGAGATACGCAGTATTTT. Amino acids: CASSLTELGRGRDTQYF.